What follows is one T cell receptor (beta chain) and its context. Each donor was a healthy Caucasian individual from Russia, aged about 6 to 95. Researchers collected ten milliliters of peripheral blood from every single donor. The CDR3 extends over 14 amino acids. Trimming took 6 bases from V and 5 from J; bases not matched to a gene: 6. For the second PCR, which ran for about 7 to 11 cycles, a sample-barcoded 5' primer and a J-beta primer mix were used. TCRdb processed the 5' RACE reads anew with MiXCR; each CDR3 protein has one entry. The sample records hundreds of thousands of distinct CDR3 sequences, roughly 50% being singletons. The source of the sample is a study of blood T cells in healthy people across ages. Study at large: Per every two T cells, about one barcoded beta molecule was captured by template switching.

The TCR was taken from a man at least 80 years old in good health. The sequenced sample was blood. The chain joins TRBV12-3 or TRBV12-4 to TRBJ1-3; 8 bases fit TRBD1. CDR3 sequence reads: CASSPTGARNTIYF. CDR3 nucleotide sequence: TGTGCCAGCAGCCCGACAGGGGCTAGAAACACCATATATTTT.